The entry below gives a single T cell receptor beta chain sequence along with its context. Antigen unknown. The data belong to a study of T-cell memory formation after mild COVID-19. General study findings and limits: Day 15 to 85 contracting clones showed balanced CD4/CD8; day 15 to 37 expanders favored CD4+.

Each CDR3 protein gets one entry after TCRdb re-called the 5' RACE reads with MiXCR. Of 250,000 to 350,000 distinct CDR3 sequences detected, around 16% appear once; the ten largest clones hold approximately 25%. The CDR3 extends over 13 amino acids. V dropped 6 bases and J dropped 4 bases, with 13 bases sitting between them. The germline V gene has CDR1 MNHEY and CDR2 SMNVEV (reference sequence). The origin of this receptor is a man aged 18 to 29 who had mild COVID-19 (a few samples of this study predate the infection). Cell type and time point are not known. Material for sequencing was PBMCs or a T cell subset sorted from them (not recorded which). The genes are TRBV27 and TRBJ2-7; perhaps TRBD1 as D (6 bases). The CDR3 region is CASSYGTHYEQYF. The CDR3 DNA is TGTGCCAGCAGCTACGGGACACATTACGAGCAGTACTTC.